This T cell receptor (beta chain) was obtained from a study of Graves' ophthalmopathy and Graves' hyperthyroidism. Overall study context: Hyperthyroidism showing no ophthalmopathy within 18 months of follow-up was stable. Findings and caveats of the study: Among expanded thyroid clonotypes above 0.001 frequency, most also occurred in blood.

Ten or more counts support this clonotype. Antigen: not known. The study amplified TCR beta CDR3 regions using RNA transcripts. Following a first-round RT-PCR that used HTBI primers, a second-round multiplex PCR was carried out. TCRdb analysed the multiplex PCR reads with MiXCR anew, one entry per CDR3 protein. The sample shows about 1.1 million distinct CDR3 sequences, about 35% of them seen only once. V was clipped by 4 bases and J by 7 bases; unmatched bases: 4. Germline CDR1 reads SNHLY; CDR2 reads FYNNEI. This CDR3 contains 14 residues. This chain joins TRBV2 and TRBJ2-2; TRBD1 aligns across 9 bases. The sequencing sample was made of peripheral blood or thyroid tissue (not recorded which). The source of this sequence is an adult man with Graves' hyperthyroidism. CDR3 sequence (DNA): TGTGCCAGCAGTGGACAGGGGGAAGGCGGGGAGCTGTTTTTT. This codes for CASSGQGEGGELFF.